This TCR beta chain was sequenced for a study of metastatic and nonmetastatic thyroid tumors. The entire patient cohort was treatment-naive prior to thyroid surgery. MiXCR was used by TCRdb to re-call the PCR reads. In the table there are approximately 41,000 clones, 28% of which are singletons. V shed 5 bases, J shed 4 bases, and the junction held 2 bases outside the gene matches. The CDR3 consists of 13 residues. Germline CDR1 is SGHTS and CDR2 is YDEGEE. This chain links TRBV5-8 with TRBJ2-7, with 11 positions matching TRBD1. This receptor was taken from a male donor with papillary thyroid cancer or a benign thyroid nodule (not recorded which). Some clones in this sample may be carry-over from other donors' samples. Sequenced input: blood. CDR3 loop: CASRGTGGYEQYF. DNA for the CDR3: TGTGCCAGCAGGGGGACAGGGGGGTACGAGCAGTACTTC.